A single sample gave rise to the 9 T cell receptor beta chains below, sequenced in a study of OX40 agonist ivuxolimab in advanced cancers. Sequenced by immunoSEQ multiplex PCR; TCRdb stores in-frame clones only, minus some. This table has some 65,000 clones, roughly 89% appearing once. The sequencing used CD4+ or CD8+ T cells sorted from blood, collected in a trial of the OX40 agonist ivuxolimab. The receptor source for this set is an adult with an advanced solid tumor such as melanoma, head and neck, liver or kidney cancer.

The V call is TRBV25-1, the J call TRBJ2-3, with 8 bases lining up with TRBD2. Germline V gene sequence: CDR1 MGHDK, CDR2 SYGVNS. V dropped 8 bases and J dropped 2; count of bases not matched to a gene: 12. This CDR3 contains 16 residues. This chain's CDR3 is CASGIPSSGPTDTQYF. In DNA, the CDR3 is TGTGCCAGCGGAATCCCTTCTAGCGGGCCCACAGATACGCAGTATTTT.

The chain links TRBV18 to TRBJ1-1, with TRBD1 identical over 8 bases. The V gene's germline CDR1 is KGHSH and CDR2 LQKENI. The trim removed 7 bases at V and 5 bases at J, leaving 6 bases unmatched. CDR3 size: 13 residues. The CDR3 loop is CASLGDRGTEAFF. The DNA for the CDR3 is TGTGCCAGCTTAGGTGACAGGGGAACTGAAGCTTTCTTT.

The gene calls are TRBV5-1 and TRBJ2-1; 14 bases align to TRBD2. The CDR3 spans 17 residues. Looked up from germline, CDR1 is SGHRS and CDR2 is YFSETQ. J lost 3 bases, V lost 0 bases, and 2 bases had no gene match. CDR3 DNA sequence: TGCGCCAGCAGCTTGGCAGGGACTAGCGGGAGCTACAATGAGCAGTTCTTC. It yields the protein CASSLAGTSGSYNEQFF. Together with reference TRBV5-1 and TRBJ2-1, the CDR3 gives the full variable domain: KAGVTQTPRYLIKTRGQQVTLSCSPISGHRSVSWYQQTPGQGLQFLFEYFSETQRNKGNFPGRFSGRQFSNSRSEMNVSTLELGDSALYLCASSLAGTSGSYNEQFFGPGTRLTVL.

This chain links TRBV14 with TRBJ2-7; D is undetermined. The CDR3 has 13 amino acids. Deletions cut 3 bases from V and 7 bases from J, with 13 bases between. Germline values: CDR1 SGHDN, CDR2 FVKESK. CDR3 nucleotide sequence: TGTGCCAGCAGCCAGTACAGATCTTGGGAGCAGTACTTC. Protein sequence: CASSQYRSWEQYF.

The gene calls are TRBV2 and TRBJ2-1; 7 positions agree with TRBD2. The CDR3 spans 12 residues. Germline V gives CDR1 SNHLY, CDR2 FYNNEI. After removal of 8 bases from V and 5 bases from J, the junction contained 3 bases not matched to a gene. For the CDR3, the DNA is TGTGCCAGCCCTGGGAGGGACAATGAGCAGTTCTTC. This gives the protein CASPGRDNEQFF.

This clone has only a few counts. The rearrangement joins TRBV7-8 to TRBJ2-5; 10 bases fit TRBD2. J was trimmed by 2 bases and V by 3 bases; bases with no gene match: 15. This CDR3 is 19 amino acids long. From germline, CDR1 is SGHVS and CDR2 FQNEAQ. The CDR3 is CASSFPRHSSGRTQETQYF. CDR3 DNA: TGTGCCAGCAGCTTCCCCCGACACTCTAGCGGGAGAACACAAGAGACCCAGTACTTC.

The rearrangement uses TRBV5-7 and TRBJ1-1; D gene ambiguous. TRBV5-7 is given ORF status, its function remaining uncertain. Trimming shortened V by 1 base and J by 1 base, and 5 bases separated the two germline ends. The CDR3 extends over 13 amino acids. CDR3 in DNA: TGTGCCAGCAGCTTGACCTGGAACACTGAAGCTTTCTTT. Protein product: CASSLTWNTEAFF.

The chain carries TRBV4-1 and TRBJ2-5, with D possibly matching TRBD1 (5 bases). V was clipped by 2 bases and J by 5 bases, with 12 bases between them. CDR1 and CDR2 (germline): MGHRA, YSYEKL. The CDR3 sequence is 14 residues long. The CDR3 loop is CASSQINKGETQYF. The CDR3 region has the DNA TGCGCCAGCAGCCAAATTAACAAGGGGGAGACCCAGTACTTC.

The chain joins TRBV6-6 to TRBJ2-1; unclear D gene. Trimming removed 4 bases at V and 4 bases at J, with 11 bases between. CDR1 MNHNY and CDR2 SVGAGI come from the germline V gene (reference sequence). The length of the CDR3 is 14 residues. CDR3: CASSWETRYNEQFF. As DNA, the CDR3 is TGTGCCAGCAGTTGGGAAACAAGGTACAATGAGCAGTTCTTC.